The 4 T cell receptor beta chains given below trace back to one sample, sequenced in a study of post-analysis software for immune sequencing data (dated by TCRdb to about 2015). Points the paper makes about the study in general: Significantly higher frequencies in patients than in controls were found for five or six TRBV segments, including TRBV5-6, TRBV5-1 and TRBV20-1.

These TCRs are of unknown antigen specificity. The library was produced with PCR. The instrument given in TCRdb is Illumina HiSeq 2500. Unique molecular identifiers were incorporated into TCR beta cDNA libraries to reduce PCR and sequencing biases. TCRdb reworked the public reads: Q25 trimming with fastp, MiXCR clone assembly, productive beta chains retained. Here each entry gathers all rows of one CDR3 protein and keeps the most common genes and DNA. Here the sample has around 400,000 distinct CDR3 sequences; 35% to 45% occur a single time. Approximately 7.1% of the sample rests with the top ten. Sequenced input: blood. The receptors originated from a girl aged 2 to 10 with multiple sclerosis.

This clonotype was picked up a small number of times. J is TRBJ2-5 and V is TRBV15; D unresolved. Gene TRBJ2-7 matches the end of the DNA better, so the J call may be wrong. CDR1 is LNHNV, CDR2 YYDKDF, per germline (reference sequence). This CDR3 has 13 residues. The chain's CDR3 is CATSRDRYDEQYF. For the CDR3, the DNA is TGTGCCACCAGCAGAGACCGCTATGACGAGCAGTACTTC.

For this clonotype: The junction and the germline gene differ at one end; a read error may be behind it. The chain links TRBV12-3 or TRBV12-4 to TRBJ2-3; TRBD2 agrees at 7 bases. CDR3 size: 15 residues. The CDR3 reads CASSFASGPTDAQYF. CDR3 in DNA: TGTGCCAGCAGTTTCGCTAGCGGCCCCACAGATGCGCAGTATTTT.

The chain couples TRBV20-1 to TRBJ1-4, with D maybe TRBD1 (5 bases). This CDR3 is 13 amino acids long. V lost 0 bases and J lost 7, with 9 bases in between. Germline assignment: CDR1 DFQATT and CDR2 SNEGSKA (reference sequence). The CDR3 spells CSARESRAEKLFF. CDR3 nucleotide sequence: TGCAGTGCTAGAGAGAGCAGGGCTGAAAAACTGTTTTTT.

The sample holds a few counts of this clonotype. CDR3 DNA: TGTGCCAGCAGCCGTTATACGGGACTATACGGGGCTACCTACGAGCAGTACTTC. Protein: CASSRYTGLYGATYEQYF. The chain uses TRBV4-2 and TRBJ2-7, with 7 bases matching TRBD2. From germline, CDR1 is LGHNA and CDR2 YNFKEQ. V shed 4 bases and J 2 bases; nucleotides not matched to a gene: 17. The CDR3 loop spans 18 amino acids.